These T cell receptor beta chains were read from a single sample in a study of metastatic and nonmetastatic thyroid tumors. Using MiXCR, TCRdb reanalyzed the PCR reads. Among around 59,000 clones listed, roughly 17% were seen once. Sequencing input: blood. The receptors originated from a male donor with papillary thyroid cancer or a benign thyroid nodule (not recorded which). Some clones in this sample may be carry-over from other donors' samples. Each CDR3 is given with its conserved first and last residue. Fields, in order: V gene, CDR3 protein.

TRBV9,CASSETSGRFVNEQFF
TRBV5-1,CASSLDTKVGTGELFF
TRBV6-6,CASSYDRVGTEAFF
TRBV7-8,CASSGRGYKEKLFF
TRBV6-1,CASSDRDREEQYF
TRBV7-9,CASSLVGGETQYF
TRBV12-3/TRBV12-4,CARRRDRANEKLFF
TRBV5-6,CASSSLEGLYNSPLHF
TRBV28,CASSTGVYNEQFF
TRBV28,CASSPTGLFAFF
TRBV9,CASSTNRGVSSGANVLTF
TRBV4-1,CASSQPTNTEAFF
TRBV7-8,CASSPFSGSYNSPLHF
TRBV20-1,CSAYSSTLSRQYF
TRBV7-8,CASSSLSRQGSQPQHF
TRBV12-3/TRBV12-4,CASSLRLSEGTGELFF
TRBV5-6,CAGSLLMAPRNRAEAFF
TRBV11-2,CASSPLTSGGPGELFF
TRBV5-1,CASSLLGLNTEAFF
TRBV25-1,CARSEYGKSTNEKLFF
TRBV7-3,CASSMDAGELFF
TRBV2,CASSDQLGTGVSEQYF
TRBV6-1,CASRAGNKGSNQPQHF
TRBV7-3,CASSFAYTDTQYF
TRBV12-3/TRBV12-4,CASSSMDRGDNEQFF